The rows below give T cell receptor beta chains drawn from one sample of a study of T cell changes during pregnancy in multiple sclerosis. Produced via immunoSEQ multiplex PCR; TCRdb's table is partial and in-frame only. Among tens of thousands of clones listed, 85% to 95% were seen once. The sequenced sample was CD4+ T cells from peripheral blood mononuclear cells, obtained in the third trimester of pregnancy. The origin of the receptors is a female donor with multiple sclerosis, enrolled in a pregnancy study. CDR3s include the opening cysteine and the closing phenylalanine or tryptophan. A D gene is named only where the DNA matches it firmly. Size is stated for part of the rows, as once, few or many counts, or as a class when the clone is expanded.

d_call: NA
v_call: TRBV6-5
j_call: TRBJ1-1
clone_size: NA
cdr3_aa: CASSSVPKGERTEAFF
cdr3_nt: TGTGCCAGCAGTTCGGTCCCTAAGGGGGAGAGAACTGAAGCTTTCTTT

d_call: NA
v_call: TRBV7-9
j_call: TRBJ2-3
clone_size: once
cdr3_aa: CASSPDFTDTQYF
cdr3_nt: TGTGCCAGCAGCCCAGACTTCACAGATACGCAGTATTTT

d_call: NA
v_call: TRBV15
j_call: TRBJ2-1
clone_size: NA
cdr3_aa: CATSTLEGGNEQFF
cdr3_nt: TGTGCCACCAGCACCCTGGAGGGTGGCAATGAGCAGTTCTTC

d_call: NA
v_call: TRBV28
j_call: TRBJ2-3
clone_size: NA
cdr3_aa: CASSYPEIGGGTDTQYF
cdr3_nt: TGTGCCAGCAGTTACCCGGAAATAGGGGGTGGCACAGATACGCAGTATTTT

d_call: NA
v_call: TRBV14
j_call: TRBJ1-1
clone_size: NA
cdr3_aa: CASSQSPTEAFF
cdr3_nt: TGTGCCAGCAGCCAATCTCCCACTGAAGCTTTCTTT

d_call: TRBD1
v_call: TRBV19
j_call: TRBJ2-7
clone_size: NA
cdr3_aa: CASSSPQGQGSDEQYF
cdr3_nt: TGTGCCAGTAGTAGCCCACAGGGACAGGGTTCCGACGAGCAGTACTTC

d_call: NA
v_call: TRBV9
j_call: TRBJ1-3
clone_size: NA
cdr3_aa: CASSVSAGNTIYF
cdr3_nt: TGTGCCAGCAGCGTTTCCGCTGGAAACACCATATATTTT

d_call: NA
v_call: TRBV29-1
j_call: TRBJ1-1
clone_size: NA
cdr3_aa: CSVELRGINTEAFF
cdr3_nt: TGCAGCGTCGAACTGAGGGGGATCAACACTGAAGCTTTCTTT

d_call: NA
v_call: TRBV5-6
j_call: TRBJ2-7
clone_size: NA
cdr3_aa: CASSRTSRIGGTSYEQYF
cdr3_nt: TGTGCCAGCAGCCGGACCTCCCGGATCGGGGGAACGTCCTACGAGCAGTACTTC

d_call: NA
v_call: TRBV28
j_call: TRBJ1-2
clone_size: NA
cdr3_aa: CATHVDGGREYGYTF
cdr3_nt: TGTGCCACCCACGTCGACGGGGGGCGCGAGTATGGCTACACCTTC

d_call: NA
v_call: TRBV28
j_call: TRBJ1-5
clone_size: NA
cdr3_aa: CASIPLGGNQPQHF
cdr3_nt: TGTGCCAGCATTCCTCTAGGGGGTAATCAGCCCCAGCATTTT

d_call: TRBD1
v_call: TRBV6-1
j_call: TRBJ2-6
clone_size: NA
cdr3_aa: CASSVRQGAKANVLTF
cdr3_nt: TGTGCCAGCAGTGTCCGACAGGGGGCAAAGGCCAACGTCCTGACTTTC

d_call: TRBD2
v_call: TRBV11-2
j_call: TRBJ2-3
clone_size: NA
cdr3_aa: CASSLSGGASDTQYF
cdr3_nt: TGTGCCAGCAGTCTAAGCGGGGGGGCCTCAGATACGCAGTATTTT

d_call: NA
v_call: TRBV6-5
j_call: TRBJ2-7
clone_size: NA
cdr3_aa: CASSYESQGYEQYF
cdr3_nt: TGTGCCAGCAGTTACGAGTCGCAGGGCTACGAGCAGTACTTC

d_call: NA
v_call: TRBV28
j_call: TRBJ2-7
clone_size: NA
cdr3_aa: CASSLLGGEQYF
cdr3_nt: TGTGCCAGCAGTTTACTCGGGGGCGAGCAGTACTTC

d_call: NA
v_call: TRBV10-3
j_call: TRBJ1-1
clone_size: NA
cdr3_aa: CAISEFGTPKAAFF
cdr3_nt: TGTGCCATCAGTGAATTTGGGACACCTAAAGCGGCTTTCTTT

d_call: TRBD2
v_call: TRBV10-1
j_call: TRBJ2-5
clone_size: NA
cdr3_aa: CASSAGGPQETQYF
cdr3_nt: TGCGCCAGCAGTGCGGGAGGGCCCCAAGAGACCCAGTACTTC

d_call: TRBD1
v_call: TRBV6-4
j_call: TRBJ1-2
clone_size: once
cdr3_aa: CASSDLAGGDSYGYTF
cdr3_nt: TGTGCCAGCAGTGATCTTGCAGGGGGCGATAGCTATGGCTACACCTTC

d_call: NA
v_call: TRBV5-1
j_call: TRBJ1-1
clone_size: once
cdr3_aa: CASSLASLGSTEAFF
cdr3_nt: TGCGCCAGCAGCTTGGCCTCTTTGGGCAGTACTGAAGCTTTCTTT

d_call: TRBD2
v_call: TRBV18
j_call: TRBJ2-2
clone_size: NA
cdr3_aa: CASSLPDGRGNTGELFF
cdr3_nt: TGTGCCAGCTCACTACCCGACGGGAGGGGGAACACCGGGGAGCTGTTTTTT

d_call: NA
v_call: TRBV5-1
j_call: TRBJ2-3
clone_size: NA
cdr3_aa: CASSLDYATDTQYF
cdr3_nt: TGCGCCAGCAGCTTGGACTACGCCACAGATACGCAGTATTTT

d_call: TRBD1
v_call: TRBV14
j_call: TRBJ2-1
clone_size: NA
cdr3_aa: CASSDYRGRGQFF
cdr3_nt: TGTGCCAGCAGCGATTACAGGGGTAGAGGGCAGTTCTTC

d_call: NA
v_call: TRBV10-3
j_call: TRBJ2-1
clone_size: once
cdr3_aa: CAISTPASNSYNEQFF
cdr3_nt: TGTGCCATCAGTACCCCCGCTAGCAACTCCTACAATGAGCAGTTCTTC

d_call: NA
v_call: TRBV9
j_call: TRBJ2-2
clone_size: once
cdr3_aa: CASSVGRGPGELFF
cdr3_nt: TGTGCCAGCAGCGTAGGTCGGGGTCCCGGGGAGCTGTTTTTT

d_call: NA
v_call: TRBV10-2
j_call: TRBJ1-5
clone_size: NA
cdr3_aa: CASSESGISNQPQHF
cdr3_nt: TGCGCCAGCAGTGAGTCCGGGATCAGCAATCAGCCCCAGCATTTT

d_call: TRBD1
v_call: TRBV19
j_call: TRBJ1-5
clone_size: few
cdr3_aa: CASSTPGQGTQPQHF
cdr3_nt: TGTGCCAGTAGTACACCCGGACAGGGCACTCAGCCCCAGCATTTT

d_call: NA
v_call: TRBV5-1
j_call: TRBJ2-7
clone_size: NA
cdr3_aa: CASKLAGNYEQYF
cdr3_nt: TGCGCCAGCAAGTTGGCGGGGAACTACGAGCAGTACTTC

d_call: NA
v_call: TRBV5-1
j_call: TRBJ2-7
clone_size: NA
cdr3_aa: CASSWLADRTYYEQYF
cdr3_nt: TGCGCCAGCAGCTGGCTCGCAGACAGGACCTACTACGAGCAGTACTTC

d_call: TRBD1
v_call: TRBV7-3
j_call: TRBJ2-7
clone_size: NA
cdr3_aa: CASSSRGQGASSGRPAGEQYF
cdr3_nt: TGTGCCAGCAGCTCTAGGGGACAGGGGGCCTCTAGCGGGAGACCGGCGGGGGAGCAGTACTTC

d_call: NA
v_call: TRBV7-9
j_call: TRBJ1-2
clone_size: NA
cdr3_aa: CASSQSGRDGYTF
cdr3_nt: TGTGCCAGCAGCCAATCAGGGAGGGATGGCTACACCTTC

d_call: TRBD1
v_call: TRBV5-6
j_call: TRBJ2-5
clone_size: once
cdr3_aa: CASSLDRGQETQYF
cdr3_nt: TGTGCCAGCAGCTTGGACAGGGGCCAAGAGACCCAGTACTTC

d_call: NA
v_call: TRBV10-2
j_call: TRBJ1-4
clone_size: NA
cdr3_aa: CASSERTATNEKLFF
cdr3_nt: TGCGCCAGCAGTGAGAGGACTGCAACTAATGAAAAACTGTTTTTT

d_call: TRBD1
v_call: TRBV7-2
j_call: TRBJ2-2
clone_size: NA
cdr3_aa: CASSLTGGNTGELFF
cdr3_nt: TGTGCCAGCAGTCTGACAGGGGGGAACACCGGGGAGCTGTTTTTT

d_call: NA
v_call: TRBV2
j_call: TRBJ1-1
clone_size: NA
cdr3_aa: CAAPRGTEAFF
cdr3_nt: TGTGCCGCCCCCCGGGGCACTGAAGCTTTCTTT

d_call: NA
v_call: TRBV5-8
j_call: TRBJ1-4
clone_size: once
cdr3_aa: CASSFGGNGEKLFF
cdr3_nt: TGTGCCAGCAGCTTTGGGGGGAATGGTGAAAAACTGTTTTTT

d_call: TRBD1
v_call: TRBV5-1
j_call: TRBJ2-3
clone_size: NA
cdr3_aa: CASSPGGVSADTQYF
cdr3_nt: TGCGCCAGCAGCCCAGGGGGAGTCAGCGCAGATACGCAGTATTTT

d_call: TRBD1
v_call: TRBV2
j_call: TRBJ1-1
clone_size: NA
cdr3_aa: CASRTGRRGTEAFF
cdr3_nt: TGTGCCAGCAGGACAGGGCGCCGGGGCACTGAAGCTTTCTTT

d_call: TRBD1
v_call: TRBV6-1
j_call: TRBJ1-5
clone_size: NA
cdr3_aa: CASRLTGGTNQPQHF
cdr3_nt: TGTGCCAGCAGACTGACAGGGGGGACTAATCAGCCCCAGCATTTT

d_call: NA
v_call: TRBV9
j_call: TRBJ2-2
clone_size: once
cdr3_aa: CASSVNSYTGELFF
cdr3_nt: TGTGCCAGCAGCGTAAACTCCTACACCGGGGAGCTGTTTTTT

d_call: NA
v_call: TRBV18
j_call: TRBJ1-1
clone_size: NA
cdr3_aa: CASSTTQGAGILSAEAFF
cdr3_nt: TGTGCCAGCTCAACCACCCAAGGGGCGGGGATACTTTCGGCTGAAGCTTTCTTT

d_call: TRBD1
v_call: TRBV29-1
j_call: TRBJ1-3
clone_size: NA
cdr3_aa: CSVDRQGTGNTIYF
cdr3_nt: TGCAGCGTTGATCGACAGGGGACTGGAAACACCATATATTTT

d_call: NA
v_call: TRBV7-9
j_call: TRBJ1-2
clone_size: NA
cdr3_aa: CASSVTGAANYGYTF
cdr3_nt: TGTGCCAGCAGCGTTACAGGCGCAGCTAACTATGGCTACACCTTC

d_call: NA
v_call: TRBV7-2
j_call: TRBJ2-5
clone_size: NA
cdr3_aa: CASSLVVGGDETQYF
cdr3_nt: TGTGCCAGCAGCTTAGTGGTAGGGGGGGATGAGACCCAGTACTTC

d_call: TRBD1
v_call: TRBV15
j_call: TRBJ2-7
clone_size: NA
cdr3_aa: CATSRAPGQGHEQYF
cdr3_nt: TGTGCCACCAGCAGGGCCCCGGGACAGGGCCACGAGCAGTACTTC

d_call: NA
v_call: TRBV28
j_call: TRBJ2-7
clone_size: NA
cdr3_aa: CASTMPGGTVYEQYF
cdr3_nt: TGTGCCAGCACCATGCCGGGGGGCACGGTTTACGAGCAGTACTTC

d_call: NA
v_call: TRBV6-6
j_call: TRBJ2-3
clone_size: NA
cdr3_aa: CASSYARGADTQYF
cdr3_nt: TGTGCCAGCAGTTACGCCAGGGGAGCAGATACGCAGTATTTT